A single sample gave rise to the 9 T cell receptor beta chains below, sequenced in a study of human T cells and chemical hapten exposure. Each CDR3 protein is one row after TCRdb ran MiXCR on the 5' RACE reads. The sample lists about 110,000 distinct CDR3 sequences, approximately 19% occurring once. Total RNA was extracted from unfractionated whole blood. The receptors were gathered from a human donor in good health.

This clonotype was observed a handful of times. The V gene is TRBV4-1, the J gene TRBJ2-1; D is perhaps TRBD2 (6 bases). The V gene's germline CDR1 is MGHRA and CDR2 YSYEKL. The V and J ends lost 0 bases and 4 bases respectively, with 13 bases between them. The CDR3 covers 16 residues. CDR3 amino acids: CASSQEGSGVYNEQFF. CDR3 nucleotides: TGCGCCAGCAGCCAAGAGGGGTCGGGAGTATACAATGAGCAGTTCTTC.

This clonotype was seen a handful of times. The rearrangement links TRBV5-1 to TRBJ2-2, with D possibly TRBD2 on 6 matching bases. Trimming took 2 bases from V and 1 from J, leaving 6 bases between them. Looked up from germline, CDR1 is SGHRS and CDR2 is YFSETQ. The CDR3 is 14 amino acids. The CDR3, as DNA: TGCGCCAGCAGCTTCGGGGGGAACACCGGGGAGCTGTTTTTT. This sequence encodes CASSFGGNTGELFF.

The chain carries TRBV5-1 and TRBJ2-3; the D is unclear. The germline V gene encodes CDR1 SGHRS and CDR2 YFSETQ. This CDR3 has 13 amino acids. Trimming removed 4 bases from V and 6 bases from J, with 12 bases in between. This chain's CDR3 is CASSRPIGDTQYF. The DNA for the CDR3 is TGCGCCAGCAGCAGACCGATAGGGGATACGCAGTATTTT.

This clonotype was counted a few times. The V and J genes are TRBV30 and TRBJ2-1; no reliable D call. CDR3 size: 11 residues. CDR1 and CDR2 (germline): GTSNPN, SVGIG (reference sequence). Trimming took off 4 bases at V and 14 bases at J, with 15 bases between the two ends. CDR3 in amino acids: CAWTCKGREFF. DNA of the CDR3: TGTGCCTGGACCTGCAAGGGTCGGGAGTTCTTC.

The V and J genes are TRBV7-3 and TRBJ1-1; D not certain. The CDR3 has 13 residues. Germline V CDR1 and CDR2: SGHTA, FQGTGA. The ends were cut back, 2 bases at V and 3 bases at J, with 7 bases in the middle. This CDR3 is CASSLSLDTEAFF. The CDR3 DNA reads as TGTGCCAGCAGCTTATCCCTCGACACTGAAGCTTTCTTT.

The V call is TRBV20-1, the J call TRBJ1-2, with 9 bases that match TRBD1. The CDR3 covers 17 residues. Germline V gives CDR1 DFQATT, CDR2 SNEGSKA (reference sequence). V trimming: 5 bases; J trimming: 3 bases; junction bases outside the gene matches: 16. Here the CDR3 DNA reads TGCAGTGCTGATTTGGACAGGGGTGCTATTCAAGACTATGGCTACACCTTC. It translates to CSADLDRGAIQDYGYTF.

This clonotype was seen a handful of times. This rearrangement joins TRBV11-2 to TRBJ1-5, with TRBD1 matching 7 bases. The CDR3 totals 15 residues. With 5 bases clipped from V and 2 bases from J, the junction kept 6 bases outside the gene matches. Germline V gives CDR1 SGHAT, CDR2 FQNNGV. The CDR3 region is CASSRQGLGNQPQHF. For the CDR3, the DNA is TGTGCCAGCAGCCGACAGGGTTTGGGCAATCAGCCCCAGCATTTT.

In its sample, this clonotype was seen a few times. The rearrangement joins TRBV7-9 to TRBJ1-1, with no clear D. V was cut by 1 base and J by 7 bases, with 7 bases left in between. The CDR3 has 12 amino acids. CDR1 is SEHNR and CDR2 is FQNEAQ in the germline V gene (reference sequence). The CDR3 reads CASSLGSLEAFF. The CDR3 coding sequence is TGTGCCAGCAGCTTAGGGAGCCTTGAAGCTTTCTTT.

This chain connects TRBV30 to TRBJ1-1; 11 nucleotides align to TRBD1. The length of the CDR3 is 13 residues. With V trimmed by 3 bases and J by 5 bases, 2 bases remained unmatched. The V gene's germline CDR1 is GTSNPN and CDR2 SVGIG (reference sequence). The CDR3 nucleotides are TGTGCCTGGAGGGGACAGGGGGGGACTGAAGCTTTCTTT. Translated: CAWRGQGGTEAFF. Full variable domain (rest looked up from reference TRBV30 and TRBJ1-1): SQTIHQWPATLVQPVGSPLSLECTVEGTSNPNLYWYRQAAGRGLQLLFYSVGIGQISSEVPQNLSASRPQDRQFILSSKKLLLSDSGFYLCAWRGQGGTEAFFGQGTRLTVV.